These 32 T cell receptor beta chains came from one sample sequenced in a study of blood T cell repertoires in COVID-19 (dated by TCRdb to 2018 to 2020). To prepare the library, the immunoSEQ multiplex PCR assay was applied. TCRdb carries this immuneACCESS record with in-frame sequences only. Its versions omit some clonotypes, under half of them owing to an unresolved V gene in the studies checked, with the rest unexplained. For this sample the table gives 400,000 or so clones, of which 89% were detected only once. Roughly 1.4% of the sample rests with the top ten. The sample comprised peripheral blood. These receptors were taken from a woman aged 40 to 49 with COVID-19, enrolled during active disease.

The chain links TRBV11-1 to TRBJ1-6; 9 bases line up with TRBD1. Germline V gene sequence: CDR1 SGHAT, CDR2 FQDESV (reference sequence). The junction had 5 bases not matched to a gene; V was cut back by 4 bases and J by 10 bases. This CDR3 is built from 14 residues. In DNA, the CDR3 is TGTGCCAGCAGCTCCGGACAGGGGTGGTCACCCCTCCACTTT. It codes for CASSSGQGWSPLHF.

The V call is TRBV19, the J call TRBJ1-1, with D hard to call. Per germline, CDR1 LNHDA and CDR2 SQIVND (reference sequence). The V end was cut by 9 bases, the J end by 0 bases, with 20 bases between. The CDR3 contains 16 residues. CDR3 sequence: CARTQYTSSMNTEAFF. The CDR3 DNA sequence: TGTGCCAGGACACAATACACCTCCAGTATGAACACTGAAGCTTTCTTT.

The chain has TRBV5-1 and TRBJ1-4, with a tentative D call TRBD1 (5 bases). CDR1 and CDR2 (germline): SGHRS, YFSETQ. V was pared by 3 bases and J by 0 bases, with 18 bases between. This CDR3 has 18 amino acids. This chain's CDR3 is CASSWGPPGGATNEKLFF. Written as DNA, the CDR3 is TGCGCCAGCAGCTGGGGACCTCCCGGAGGGGCAACTAATGAAAAACTGTTTTTT.

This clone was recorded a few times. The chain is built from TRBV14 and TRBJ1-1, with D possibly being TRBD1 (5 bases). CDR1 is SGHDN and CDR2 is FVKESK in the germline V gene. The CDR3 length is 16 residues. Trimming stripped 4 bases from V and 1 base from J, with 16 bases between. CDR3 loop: CASSLIPGGRNTEAFF. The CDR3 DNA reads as TGTGCCAGCAGCCTGATCCCCGGGGGAAGGAACACTGAAGCTTTCTTT.

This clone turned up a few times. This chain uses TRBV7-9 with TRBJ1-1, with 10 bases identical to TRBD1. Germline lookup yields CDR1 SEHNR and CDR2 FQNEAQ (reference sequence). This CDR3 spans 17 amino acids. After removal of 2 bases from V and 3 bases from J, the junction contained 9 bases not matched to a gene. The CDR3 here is CASSLRGQGSWDTEAFF. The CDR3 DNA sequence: TGTGCCAGCAGCTTAAGGGGACAGGGGTCGTGGGACACTGAAGCTTTCTTT.

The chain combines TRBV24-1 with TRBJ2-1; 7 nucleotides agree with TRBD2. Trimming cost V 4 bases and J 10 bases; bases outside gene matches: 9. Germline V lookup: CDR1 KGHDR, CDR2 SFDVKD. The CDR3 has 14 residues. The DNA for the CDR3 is TGTGCCACCAGTGACCCAGGACTAGGGTGGGAGCAGTTCTTC. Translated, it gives CATSDPGLGWEQFF.

Here the CDR3 DNA reads TGTGCCATCAGTGAGGCACTGATCACAGATACGCAGTATTTT. Amino acids: CAISEALITDTQYF. The chain is built from TRBV10-3 and TRBJ2-3; D gene unclear. V lost 2 bases, J lost 2 bases, and 8 bases lay in between. The germline V gene has CDR1 ENHRY and CDR2 SYGVKD. The CDR3 runs to 14 residues.

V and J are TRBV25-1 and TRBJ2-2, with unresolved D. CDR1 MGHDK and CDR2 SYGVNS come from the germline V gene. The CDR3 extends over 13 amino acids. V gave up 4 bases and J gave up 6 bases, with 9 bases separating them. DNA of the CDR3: TGTGCCAGCAGTGTCCCTGGGCCCGGGGAGCTGTTTTTT. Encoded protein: CASSVPGPGELFF.

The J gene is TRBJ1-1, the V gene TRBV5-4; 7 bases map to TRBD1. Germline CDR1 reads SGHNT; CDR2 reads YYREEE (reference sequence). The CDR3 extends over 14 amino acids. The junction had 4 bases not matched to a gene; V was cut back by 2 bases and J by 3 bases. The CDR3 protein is CASSFRGTDTEAFF. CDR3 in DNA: TGTGCCAGCAGCTTTAGGGGGACAGACACTGAAGCTTTCTTT.

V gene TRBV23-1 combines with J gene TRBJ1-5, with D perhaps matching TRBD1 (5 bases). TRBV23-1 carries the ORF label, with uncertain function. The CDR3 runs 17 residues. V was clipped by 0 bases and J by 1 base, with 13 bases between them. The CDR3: CASSQSNHRGSNQPQHF. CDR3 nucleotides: TGCGCCAGCAGTCAATCGAATCACCGGGGGAGCAATCAGCCCCAGCATTTT.

DNA of the CDR3: TGTGCCAGCAGCCAACCCCATTCGCGGGAGGGCTCGCGTGAGCAGTTCTTC. Its translation is CASSQPHSREGSREQFF. The J gene is TRBJ2-1, the V gene TRBV3-1 (or the pseudogene TRBV3-2); 9 nucleotides align to TRBD2. Unmatched junction bases numbered 14, after V lost 2 bases and J lost 9 bases. There are 17 residues in the CDR3. Germline values: CDR1 LGHDT, CDR2 YNNKEL (reference sequence).

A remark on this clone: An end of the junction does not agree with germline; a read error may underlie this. CDR3 region: CASSLTLAGTRGRNEQFF. CDR3 nucleotides: TGTGCTAGCAGTCTTACCTTAGCCGGGACTAGGGGCCGGAATGAGCAGTTCTTC. This chain links TRBV7-7 with TRBJ2-1, with 8 bases matching TRBD2. The CDR3 covers 18 residues. In germline, CDR1 is SSHAT, CDR2 FNYEAQ (reference sequence).

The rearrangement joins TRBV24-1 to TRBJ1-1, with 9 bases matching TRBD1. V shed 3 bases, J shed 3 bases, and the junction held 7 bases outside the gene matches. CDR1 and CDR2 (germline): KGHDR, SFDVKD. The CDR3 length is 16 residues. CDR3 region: CATSDTPGQGDTEAFF. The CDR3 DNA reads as TGTGCCACCAGTGATACCCCGGGACAGGGTGACACTGAAGCTTTCTTT.

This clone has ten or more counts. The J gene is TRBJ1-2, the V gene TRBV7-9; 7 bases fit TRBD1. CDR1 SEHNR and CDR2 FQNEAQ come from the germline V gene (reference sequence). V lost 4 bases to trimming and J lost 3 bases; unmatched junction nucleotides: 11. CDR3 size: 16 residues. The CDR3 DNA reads TGTGCCAGCAGCTGGGCTTCGCAGGGGGAGTACTATGGCTACACCTTC. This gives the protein CASSWASQGEYYGYTF.

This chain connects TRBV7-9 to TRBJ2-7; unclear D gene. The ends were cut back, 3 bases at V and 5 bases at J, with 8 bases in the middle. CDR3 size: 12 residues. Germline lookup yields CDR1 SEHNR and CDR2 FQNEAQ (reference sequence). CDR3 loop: CASSFASHEQYF. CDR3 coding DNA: TGTGCCAGCAGCTTCGCGAGCCACGAGCAGTACTTC.

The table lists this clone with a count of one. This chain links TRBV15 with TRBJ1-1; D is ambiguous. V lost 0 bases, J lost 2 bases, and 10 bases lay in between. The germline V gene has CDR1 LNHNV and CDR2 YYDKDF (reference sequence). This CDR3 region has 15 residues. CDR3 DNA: TGTGCCACCAGCAGAGATCAGTACAGCAACACTGAAGCTTTCTTT. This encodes CATSRDQYSNTEAFF.

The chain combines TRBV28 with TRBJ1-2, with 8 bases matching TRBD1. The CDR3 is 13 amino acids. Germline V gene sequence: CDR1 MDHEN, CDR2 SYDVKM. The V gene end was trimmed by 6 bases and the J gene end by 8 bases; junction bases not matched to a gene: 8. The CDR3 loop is CASSLTGGRGYTF. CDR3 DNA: TGTGCCAGCAGCCTTACAGGGGGAAGAGGCTACACCTTC.

The CDR3 loop is CATSSPYRAPEAFF. CDR3 coding DNA: TGTGCCACATCCTCACCATACAGGGCCCCTGAAGCTTTCTTT. The chain combines TRBV10-3 with TRBJ1-1; perhaps TRBD1 as D (6 bases). This CDR3 region has 14 residues. Germline V CDR1 and CDR2: ENHRY, SYGVKD. Trimming left V 10 bases short and J 6 bases short, with 21 bases between.

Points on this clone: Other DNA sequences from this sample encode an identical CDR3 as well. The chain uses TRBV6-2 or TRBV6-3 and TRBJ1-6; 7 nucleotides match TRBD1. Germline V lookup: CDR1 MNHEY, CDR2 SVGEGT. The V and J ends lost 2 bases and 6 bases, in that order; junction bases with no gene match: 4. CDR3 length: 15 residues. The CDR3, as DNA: TGTGCCAGCAGTTACCGGGACAGTTTTAATTCACCCCTCCACTTT. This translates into CASSYRDSFNSPLHF.

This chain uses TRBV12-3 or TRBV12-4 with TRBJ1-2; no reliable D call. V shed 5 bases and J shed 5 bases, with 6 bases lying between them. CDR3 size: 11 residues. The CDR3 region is CASSPGYGYTF. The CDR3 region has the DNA TGTGCCAGCAGTCCGGGTTATGGCTACACCTTC.

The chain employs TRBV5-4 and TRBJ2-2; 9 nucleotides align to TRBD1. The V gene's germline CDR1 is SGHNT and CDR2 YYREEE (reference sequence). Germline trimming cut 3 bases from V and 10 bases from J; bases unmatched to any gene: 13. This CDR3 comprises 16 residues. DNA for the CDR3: TGTGCCAGCAGCTCATCAACCAGGGACAGGGAAAAGGAGCTGTTTTTT. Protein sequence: CASSSSTRDREKELFF. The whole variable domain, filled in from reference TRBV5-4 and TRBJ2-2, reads ETGVTQSPTHLIKTRGQQVTLRCSSQSGHNTVSWYQQALGQGPQFIFQYYREEENGRGNFPPRFSGLQFPNYSSELNVNALELDDSALYLCASSSSTRDREKELFFGEGSRLTVL.

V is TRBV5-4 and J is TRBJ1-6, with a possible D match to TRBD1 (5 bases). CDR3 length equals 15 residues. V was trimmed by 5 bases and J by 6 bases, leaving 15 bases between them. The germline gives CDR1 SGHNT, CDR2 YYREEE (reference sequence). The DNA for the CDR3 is TGTGCCAGCAGTAGGGGCACTTCGGGTAATTCACCCCTCCACTTT. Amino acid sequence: CASSRGTSGNSPLHF.

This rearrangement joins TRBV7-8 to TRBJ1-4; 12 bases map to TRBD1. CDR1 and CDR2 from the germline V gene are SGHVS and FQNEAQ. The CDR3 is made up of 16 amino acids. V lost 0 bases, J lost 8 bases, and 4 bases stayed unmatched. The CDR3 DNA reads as TGTGCCAGCAGCTTAGCGGGACAGGGGGCAAAGGAAAAACTGTTTTTT. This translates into CASSLAGQGAKEKLFF.

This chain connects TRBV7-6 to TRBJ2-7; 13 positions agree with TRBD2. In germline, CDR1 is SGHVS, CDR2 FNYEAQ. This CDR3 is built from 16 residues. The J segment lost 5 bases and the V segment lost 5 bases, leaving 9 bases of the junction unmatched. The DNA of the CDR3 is TGTGCCAGCAGCGCCCGAGGACTAGCGGGGGTTCACGAGCAGTACTTC. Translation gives CASSARGLAGVHEQYF.

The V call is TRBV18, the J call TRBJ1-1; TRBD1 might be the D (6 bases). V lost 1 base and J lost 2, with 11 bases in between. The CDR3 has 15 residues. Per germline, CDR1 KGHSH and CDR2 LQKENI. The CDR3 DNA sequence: TGTGCCAGCTCACCACAGGGGGGGGTAAACACTGAAGCTTTCTTT. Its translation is CASSPQGGVNTEAFF.

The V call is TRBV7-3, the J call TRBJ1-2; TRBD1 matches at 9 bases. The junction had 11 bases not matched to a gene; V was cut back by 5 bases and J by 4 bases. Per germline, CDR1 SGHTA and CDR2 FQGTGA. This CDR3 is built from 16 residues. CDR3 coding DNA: TGTGCCAGCAGCCCTACGTCGGGACAGGGTTTCTATGGCTACACCTTC. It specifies CASSPTSGQGFYGYTF. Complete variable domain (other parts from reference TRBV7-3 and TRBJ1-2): GAGVSQTPSNKVTEKGKYVELRCDPISGHTALYWYRQSLGQGPEFLIYFQGTGAADDSGLPNDRFFAVRPEGSVSTLKIQRTERGDSAVYLCASSPTSGQGFYGYTFGSGTRLTVV.

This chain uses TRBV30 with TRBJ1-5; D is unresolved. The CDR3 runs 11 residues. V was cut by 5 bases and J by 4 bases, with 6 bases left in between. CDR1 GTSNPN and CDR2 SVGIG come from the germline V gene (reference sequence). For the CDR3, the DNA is TGTGCCTGGGGTTATAATCAGCCCCAGCATTTT. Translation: CAWGYNQPQHF.

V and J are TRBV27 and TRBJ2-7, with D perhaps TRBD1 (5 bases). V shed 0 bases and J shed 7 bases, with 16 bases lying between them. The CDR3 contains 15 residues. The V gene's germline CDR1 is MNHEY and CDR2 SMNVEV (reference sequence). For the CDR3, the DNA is TGTGCCAGCAGTTTATCCCCGGACATGGTTCGGGAGCAGTACTTC. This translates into CASSLSPDMVREQYF.

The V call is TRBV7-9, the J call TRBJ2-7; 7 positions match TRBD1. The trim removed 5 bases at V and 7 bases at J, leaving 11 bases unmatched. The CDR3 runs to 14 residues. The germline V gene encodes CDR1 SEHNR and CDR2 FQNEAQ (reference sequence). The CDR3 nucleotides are TGTGCCAGCAGCGCAACCGGGACAGCAAGAGAGCAGTACTTC. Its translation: CASSATGTAREQYF.

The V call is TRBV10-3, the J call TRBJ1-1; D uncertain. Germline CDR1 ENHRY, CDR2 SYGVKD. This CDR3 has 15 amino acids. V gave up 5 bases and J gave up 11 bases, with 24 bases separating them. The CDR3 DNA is TGTGCCATCAGTTGGCAGGAGGGAAGCGGGTCGTACGCTTTCTTT. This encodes CAISWQEGSGSYAFF.

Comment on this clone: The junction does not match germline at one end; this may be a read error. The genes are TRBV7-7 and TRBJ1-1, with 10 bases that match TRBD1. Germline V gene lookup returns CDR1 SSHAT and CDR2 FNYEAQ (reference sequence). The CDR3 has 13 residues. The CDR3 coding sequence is TGTGCTAGCAGTGCGGACAGGGGGACTGAAGCTTTCTTT. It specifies CASSADRGTEAFF.

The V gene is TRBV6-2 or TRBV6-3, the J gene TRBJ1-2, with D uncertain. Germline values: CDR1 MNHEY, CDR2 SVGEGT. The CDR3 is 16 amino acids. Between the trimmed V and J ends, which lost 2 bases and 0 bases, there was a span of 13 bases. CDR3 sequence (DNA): TGTGCCAGCAGTTACCACTCGACAACAGCTAACTATGGCTACACCTTC. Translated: CASSYHSTTANYGYTF.